The 25 T cell receptor beta chains reported below all come from one sample, sequenced in a study of breast tumors, draining lymph nodes, adjacent tissues. Axillary draining lymph nodes of breast cancer patients supplied the node samples. TCRdb reprocessed the multiplex PCR reads via MiXCR and lists one record per CDR3 protein. The sample lists about 220,000 distinct CDR3 sequences, around 34% seen once, with over 3.5% in the top ten. The source material was axillary lymph node tissue. The origin of the receptors is a female donor with breast cancer. Some clones in this sample may be carry-over from other donors' samples.

A word on this clonotype: Being one base from a much bigger clone, this may be a read error. The V call is TRBV5-1, the J call TRBJ1-6; D not certain. CDR1 is SGHRS, CDR2 YFSETQ, per germline. V lost 1 base to trimming and J lost 0 bases, with 14 bases between them. This CDR3 region has 18 residues. The CDR3 coding sequence is TGCGCCAGCAGCTTGTCGGTAGGCGGGAACTCCTATAATTCACCCCTCCACTTT. Its protein is CASSLSVGGNSYNSPLHF.

The chain employs TRBV7-6 and TRBJ1-1; 7 bases line up with TRBD1. CDR1 and CDR2 from the germline V gene are SGHVS and FNYEAQ. The V and J ends lost 5 bases and 1 base, in that order; junction bases with no gene match: 7. This CDR3 is built from 15 residues. The chain's CDR3 is CASSARRQGNTEAFF. For the CDR3, the DNA is TGTGCCAGCAGCGCCCGGAGACAGGGGAACACTGAAGCTTTCTTT.

This chain links TRBV2 with TRBJ2-7; possible D gene TRBD1, 6 bases. The V gene lost 8 bases and the J gene lost 5 bases, with 16 bases spanning the gap. The CDR3 runs 13 residues. CDR1 SNHLY and CDR2 FYNNEI come from the germline V gene. The CDR3 nucleotides are TGTGCCAGCCGATCAGGGGTGGGTAACGAGCAGTACTTC. Its protein product is CASRSGVGNEQYF. The variable domain in full, completed from reference TRBV2 and TRBJ2-7, reads EPEVTQTPSHQVTQMGQEVILRCVPISNHLYFYWYRQILGQKVEFLVSFYNNEISEKSEIFDDQFSVERPDGSNFTLKIRSTKLEDSAMYFCASRSGVGNEQYFGPGTRLTVT.

This clonotype has at least ten counts. The chain couples TRBV20-1 to TRBJ2-3; 8 bases align to TRBD1. V lost 6 bases to trimming and J lost 2 bases; unmatched junction nucleotides: 4. Germline CDR1 is DFQATT and CDR2 is SNEGSKA (reference sequence). CDR3 length: 13 amino acids. The CDR3 protein is CSATGVYTDTQYF. The CDR3 DNA is TGCAGTGCGACAGGGGTCTACACAGATACGCAGTATTTT.

This clonotype appeared many times. The chain is built from TRBV5-1 and TRBJ2-3; a possible D gene is TRBD1 (5 bases). The V and J ends lost 0 bases and 0 bases respectively, with 11 bases between them. There are 16 residues in the CDR3. Germline V gene lookup returns CDR1 SGHRS and CDR2 YFSETQ. Written as DNA, the CDR3 is TGCGCCAGCAGCTTGGCTAGGGGCTTTAGCACAGATACGCAGTATTTT. Amino acids: CASSLARGFSTDTQYF.

Only one count was recorded for this clonotype. The rearrangement uses TRBV12-3 or TRBV12-4 and TRBJ1-4, with D maybe TRBD1 (5 bases). Trimming cost V 6 bases and J 5 bases, with 28 bases left between them. This CDR3 comprises 19 residues. As DNA, the CDR3 is TGTGCCAGCAGCCCGGGACGCACACCTCCTACGAGCAGGAATGAAAAACTGTTTTTT. Translating gives CASSPGRTPPTSRNEKLFF.

This clonotype has ten or more counts. The chain recombines TRBV14 with TRBJ2-1; tentatively, D is TRBD1 (6 bases). The V end was cut by 4 bases, the J end by 5 bases, with 12 bases between. This CDR3 spans 14 amino acids. Germline CDR1 reads SGHDN; CDR2 reads FVKESK. In nucleotides, the CDR3 is TGTGCCAGCAGCCGTGAGAGACAGGACAATGAGCAGTTCTTC. Protein sequence: CASSRERQDNEQFF.

The chain links TRBV27 to TRBJ2-2; 7 bases are a match to TRBD1. Per the germline V gene, CDR1 is MNHEY and CDR2 is SMNVEV (reference sequence). V was pared by 5 bases and J by 6 bases, with 15 bases of the junction left unmatched. CDR3 length equals 17 residues. Here the CDR3 DNA reads TGTGCCAGCAGTCAAGACAGGGCATACCCCGGAGCCGGGGAGCTGTTTTTT. Amino acid sequence: CASSQDRAYPGAGELFF.

This clonotype was observed at least ten times. V is TRBV2 and J is TRBJ2-3, with 13 bases matching TRBD2. J lost 4 bases, V lost 9 bases, and 1 base had no gene match. Per germline, CDR1 SNHLY and CDR2 FYNNEI. The CDR3 is made up of 13 amino acids. DNA of the CDR3: TGTGCCAGAGGACTAGCGGGGGCAGATACGCAGTATTTT. Its protein product is CARGLAGADTQYF.

V is TRBV5-1 and J is TRBJ1-1, with a possible D match to TRBD1 (5 bases). Trimming cost V 4 bases and J 5 bases, with 21 bases left between them. This CDR3 region has 16 residues. Germline-derived CDR1 and CDR2 are SGHRS and YFSETQ. DNA of the CDR3: TGCGCCAGCAGCCCACAAGGGGCAGGGTCGGCGACTGAAGCTTTCTTT. It encodes CASSPQGAGSATEAFF. The full variable domain, rest sourced from reference TRBV5-1 and TRBJ1-1, is KAGVTQTPRYLIKTRGQQVTLSCSPISGHRSVSWYQQTPGQGLQFLFEYFSETQRNKGNFPGRFSGRQFSNSRSEMNVSTLELGDSALYLCASSPQGAGSATEAFFGQGTRLTVV.

This clonotype was counted many times. J is TRBJ2-1 and V is TRBV2; TRBD1 matches at 7 bases. Looked up from germline, CDR1 is SNHLY and CDR2 is FYNNEI. V shed 6 bases, J shed 8 bases, and the junction held 10 bases outside the gene matches. CDR3 length equals 14 residues. This CDR3 is CASRPDRAMYEQFF. CDR3 sequence (DNA): TGTGCCAGCAGGCCAGACAGGGCCATGTATGAGCAGTTCTTC.

Ten or more counts support this clonotype. The V gene is TRBV7-2, the J gene TRBJ1-3; no reliable D call. The V end was cut by 5 bases, the J end by 2 bases, with 19 bases between. Germline assignment: CDR1 SGHTA and CDR2 FQGNSA. There are 17 residues in the CDR3. Written as DNA, the CDR3 is TGTGCCAGCAGCAAAGACCCGGGCGGAGTGGCTGGAAACACCATATATTTT. It codes for CASSKDPGGVAGNTIYF.

This clonotype was detected ten times or more. V and J are TRBV7-9 and TRBJ2-2, with 10 bases aligning to TRBD2. CDR1 SEHNR and CDR2 FQNEAQ come from the germline V gene (reference sequence). V shed 4 bases and J 5 bases; nucleotides not matched to a gene: 4. The CDR3 is made up of 15 amino acids. Here the CDR3 reads CASSSLAGGTGELFF. In DNA, the CDR3 is TGTGCCAGCAGCTCCTTAGCGGGAGGAACCGGGGAGCTGTTTTTT.

This chain connects TRBV2 to TRBJ1-1; D is unclear. CDR1 and CDR2 (germline): SNHLY, FYNNEI. The V end lost 6 bases, the J end lost 4 bases, and 6 bases lay between the germline ends. The CDR3 totals 11 residues. CDR3 nucleotides: TGTGCCAGCAGCAGATTCACTGAAGCTTTCTTT. Its translation is CASSRFTEAFF. The complete variable domain, with remaining parts taken from reference TRBV2 and TRBJ1-1, reads EPEVTQTPSHQVTQMGQEVILRCVPISNHLYFYWYRQILGQKVEFLVSFYNNEISEKSEIFDDQFSVERPDGSNFTLKIRSTKLEDSAMYFCASSRFTEAFFGQGTRLTVV.

This clonotype has a count of ten or more. This chain uses TRBV2 with TRBJ1-4, with a weak D call TRBD1 (6 bases). Trimming shortened V by 5 bases and J by 5 bases, and 15 bases separated the two germline ends. CDR1 and CDR2 from the germline V gene are SNHLY and FYNNEI. The length of the CDR3 is 15 residues. The CDR3 region has the DNA TGTGCCAGCAGTAACAGTAGAGGGACAAATGAAAAACTGTTTTTT. This encodes CASSNSRGTNEKLFF. Using reference TRBV2 and TRBJ1-4 for the parts outside the CDR3, the full variable domain is EPEVTQTPSHQVTQMGQEVILRCVPISNHLYFYWYRQILGQKVEFLVSFYNNEISEKSEIFDDQFSVERPDGSNFTLKIRSTKLEDSAMYFCASSNSRGTNEKLFFGSGTQLSVL.

CDR3 sequence reads: CQLTGEGTGAGSPLHF. The CDR3 nucleotides are TGCCAGCTCACCGGGGAGGGGACAGGGGCCGGTTCACCCCTCCACTTT. This sequence joins TRBV29-1 and TRBJ1-6; 10 bases are shared with TRBD1. The CDR3 covers 16 residues. Looked up from germline, CDR1 is SQVTM and CDR2 is ANQGSEA.

On this clonotype itself: A much larger clone sits a single nucleotide away, making a read error possible. This chain connects TRBV20-1 to TRBJ2-7; 11 bases map to TRBD2. Germline lookup yields CDR1 DFQATT and CDR2 SNEGSKA (reference sequence). CDR3 length: 14 residues. Germline trimming cut 5 bases from V and 6 bases from J; bases unmatched to any gene: 9. For the CDR3, the DNA is TGCAGTGCTTCTTCACTAGCGGGAGACTCCGAGCAGTACTTC. Its translation is CSASSLAGDSEQYF.

This clonotype was recorded many times. The CDR3 bases are TGTGCCAGCAGGGAGGGGATGAACACCGGGGAGCTGTTTTTT. This codes for CASREGMNTGELFF. The rearrangement joins TRBV12-3 or TRBV12-4 to TRBJ2-2, with D possibly TRBD2 on 6 matching bases. CDR3 length equals 14 residues. Trimming stripped 6 bases from V and 1 base from J, with 9 bases between.

The V gene is TRBV7-9, the J gene TRBJ1-1; D ambiguous. This CDR3 has 14 amino acids. Trimming took 5 bases from V and 0 from J, leaving 10 bases between them. Germline V lookup: CDR1 SEHNR, CDR2 FQNEAQ (reference sequence). The CDR3 protein is CASSLSRLNTEAFF. Here the CDR3 DNA reads TGTGCCAGCAGCCTTAGCAGGCTGAACACTGAAGCTTTCTTT.

This clonotype was detected ten times or more. The chain combines TRBV7-9 with TRBJ2-7, with D perhaps matching TRBD2 (5 bases). CDR3 length: 12 amino acids. V was cut by 7 bases and J by 0 bases, with 7 bases left in between. CDR1 is SEHNR, CDR2 FQNEAQ, per germline (reference sequence). The CDR3 spells CASTRASYEQYF. CDR3 DNA: TGTGCCAGCACGAGGGCCTCCTACGAGCAGTACTTC. Looking up the rest from reference TRBV7-9 and TRBJ2-7 gives the full variable domain: DTGVSQNPRHKITKRGQNVTFRCDPISEHNRLYWYRQTLGQGPEFLTYFQNEAQLEKSRLLSDRFSAERPKGSFSTLEIQRTEQGDSAMYLCASTRASYEQYFGPGTRLTVT.

CDR3 sequence reads: CARGAGGPRETQYF. The CDR3 DNA sequence: TGTGCTAGGGGAGCGGGGGGGCCTCGGGAGACCCAGTACTTC. This chain joins TRBV2 and TRBJ2-5, with 10 bases fitting TRBD2. Germline V lookup: CDR1 SNHLY, CDR2 FYNNEI. The CDR3 runs 14 residues.

To note about this clonotype: A much more abundant neighbour one base away suggests this may be a read error. V gene TRBV10-3 combines with J gene TRBJ2-7; 8 bases are shared with TRBD1. Germline loops: CDR1 ENHRY, CDR2 SYGVKD. The CDR3 has 15 residues. CDR3: CASSEVRTGSCEQYF. CDR3 nucleotide sequence: TGTGCCAGCAGTGAAGTTCGGACAGGGTCCTGCGAGCAGTACTTC.

This clonotype showed up just once. J is TRBJ1-2 and V is TRBV28; D ambiguous. The CDR3 is 16 residues long. Trimming shortened V by 3 bases and J by 4 bases, and 18 bases separated the two germline ends. CDR1 and CDR2 from the germline V gene are MDHEN and SYDVKM. As DNA, the CDR3 is TGTGCCAGCAGTTTTGCAGCCAACTTGGGCGCCTATGGCTACACCTTC. Translation: CASSFAANLGAYGYTF.

This clonotype occurred many times. V and J are TRBV6-1 and TRBJ1-6, with D perhaps TRBD1 (6 bases). Trimming removed 3 bases at V and 5 bases at J, with 11 bases between. Germline CDR1 MNHNS, CDR2 SASEGT. CDR3 size: 15 residues. CDR3 bases: TGTGCCAGCAGTGAGAACGGACAGAATAATTCACCCCTCCACTTT. Protein: CASSENGQNNSPLHF.

The CDR3 loop reads CSARDNHRELFF. DNA of the CDR3: TGCAGTGCTCGGGACAACCACAGGGAGCTGTTTTTT. V is TRBV20-1 and J is TRBJ2-2, with TRBD1 as a possible D gene (6 bases). The CDR3 length is 12 residues. CDR1 is DFQATT, CDR2 SNEGSKA, per germline (reference sequence). V was clipped by 5 bases and J by 9 bases, with 13 bases between them.